The 17 T cell receptor beta chains below come from one sample, sequenced in a study of blood T cell repertoires in COVID-19. The repertoire was sequenced with immunoSEQ multiplex PCR; TCRdb's copy has only in-frame clones and lacks some. The sample includes 92,000 or so clones, 72% seen only once; the top ten take 13% to 15%. Sequencing input: peripheral blood. Source of these receptors: a woman older than 75 with acute or convalescent COVID-19.

This chain connects TRBV11-2 to TRBJ1-2; 12 bases match TRBD1. Germline assignment: CDR1 SGHAT and CDR2 FQNNGV. This CDR3 comprises 15 residues. With V trimmed by 3 bases and J by 5 bases, 4 bases remained unmatched. DNA for the CDR3: TGTGCCAGCAGCTTTGGGACAGGGGGCAAATATGGCTACACCTTC. As protein: CASSFGTGGKYGYTF.

The CDR3 protein is CASREVGGPYEQYF. The DNA of the CDR3 is TGTGCCAGCAGGGAGGTAGGCGGCCCCTACGAGCAGTACTTC. The chain couples TRBV2 to TRBJ2-7; possibly TRBD2 for D (5 bases). CDR3 length equals 14 residues. V gave up 6 bases and J gave up 2 bases, with 14 bases separating them. CDR1 and CDR2 from the germline V gene are SNHLY and FYNNEI.

This clone was picked up one time. The V call is TRBV5-1, the J call TRBJ1-4; tentative D call: TRBD1 (5 bases). V lost 1 base, J lost 0 bases, and 10 bases lay in between. Germline CDR1 reads SGHRS; CDR2 reads YFSETQ. The CDR3 covers 16 residues. DNA of the CDR3: TGCGCCAGCAGCTTGTCCGGGGGTGCAACTAATGAAAAACTGTTTTTT. This encodes CASSLSGGATNEKLFF.

This chain connects TRBV7-2 to TRBJ1-3, with D possibly being TRBD1 (5 bases). Trimming shortened V by 1 base and J by 0 bases, and 13 bases separated the two germline ends. The CDR3 covers 17 residues. Germline V gene lookup returns CDR1 SGHTA and CDR2 FQGNSA. CDR3 DNA: TGTGCCAGCAGCTTAGTTAGGGGCGGCGGCTCTGGAAACACCATATATTTT. Residues: CASSLVRGGGSGNTIYF.

This clone was detected many times. CDR3 DNA: TGTGCCAGTAGAGGCAGGGGAGAAGCTGGGGCCAACGTCCTGACTTTC. Translation gives CASRGRGEAGANVLTF. The chain links TRBV19 to TRBJ2-6; a weak D match, TRBD1 (6 bases). Germline V CDR1 and CDR2: LNHDA, SQIVND (reference sequence). This CDR3 has 16 amino acids. V lost 6 bases to trimming and J lost 2 bases, with 14 bases between them.

This clone was observed a handful of times. V usage is TRBV11-2 and J usage is TRBJ2-2, with TRBD1 matching 9 bases. Trimming removed 5 bases from V and 1 base from J; junction bases left unmatched: 5. Germline CDR1 SGHAT, CDR2 FQNNGV. This CDR3 is 16 amino acids long. The CDR3 coding sequence is TGTGCCAGCAGCCTCCGGACAGGGGTGAACACCGGGGAGCTGTTTTTT. This translates into CASSLRTGVNTGELFF.

This clone has more than one count but fewer than ten. This chain uses TRBV10-1 with TRBJ1-2, with TRBD1 matching 7 bases. V lost 0 bases, J lost 3 bases, and 7 bases stayed unmatched. Germline loops: CDR1 WNHNN, CDR2 SYGVQD (reference sequence). The CDR3 is 16 residues long. CDR3 region: CASSESPHQGDYGYTF. CDR3 sequence (DNA): TGCGCCAGCAGTGAGTCCCCCCACCAGGGGGACTATGGCTACACCTTC.

V gene TRBV4-2 combines with J gene TRBJ1-6; TRBD1 might be the D (6 bases). There are 14 residues in the CDR3. V lost 4 bases and J lost 5, with 9 bases in between. Germline CDR1 LGHNA, CDR2 YNFKEQ. Here the CDR3 DNA reads TGTGCCAGCAGCCGCGGACAGAATAATTCACCCCTCCACTTT. Amino acids: CASSRGQNNSPLHF.

The chain joins TRBV4-3 to TRBJ1-2, with 7 bases lining up with TRBD1. Germline V gene data show CDR1 as LGHNA and CDR2 as YSLEER. CDR3 size: 16 residues. Trimming cost V 2 bases and J 4 bases; bases outside gene matches: 10. CDR3 in amino acids: CASSQTTGTDAYGYTF. The CDR3 bases are TGCGCCAGCAGCCAAACGACCGGGACAGACGCCTATGGCTACACCTTC.

CDR3 in DNA: TGTGCCAGCGCCACGGAGAGCTCTGGGGCCAACGTCCTGACTTTC. This translates into CASATESSGANVLTF. V gene TRBV28 combines with J gene TRBJ2-6; D gene uncertain. Germline V gene lookup returns CDR1 MDHEN and CDR2 SYDVKM. CDR3 size: 15 residues. Between the trimmed V and J ends, which lost 8 bases and 0 bases, there was a span of 11 bases. The whole variable domain, remainder taken from reference TRBV28 and TRBJ2-6, is DVKVTQSSRYLVKRTGEKVFLECVQDMDHENMFWYRQDPGLGLRLIYFSYDVKMKEKGDIPEGYSVSREKKERFSLILESASTNQTSMYLCASATESSGANVLTFGAGSRLTVL.

The chain recombines TRBV7-8 with TRBJ2-7, with a tentative D call TRBD2 (6 bases). V dropped 0 bases and J dropped 1 base, with 10 bases sitting between them. Germline loops: CDR1 SGHVS, CDR2 FQNEAQ. The CDR3 is made up of 15 amino acids. CDR3 amino acids: CASSLAGRGSYEQYF. The DNA of the CDR3 is TGTGCCAGCAGCTTAGCAGGGCGGGGTTCCTACGAGCAGTACTTC.

The chain links TRBV11-2 to TRBJ2-1; D possibly corresponds to TRBD1 (6 bases). The V and J ends lost 4 bases and 8 bases respectively, with 21 bases between them. Germline lookup yields CDR1 SGHAT and CDR2 FQNNGV. The CDR3 runs to 16 residues. CDR3 region: CASSSPLNREFDEQFF. The CDR3 DNA reads TGTGCCAGCAGCTCCCCCCTGAACAGGGAATTCGATGAGCAGTTCTTC.

V and J are TRBV2 and TRBJ1-2; a weak D match, TRBD1 (5 bases). This CDR3 spans 13 amino acids. Germline-derived CDR1 and CDR2 are SNHLY and FYNNEI. V shed 5 bases and J shed 3 bases, with 10 bases lying between them. CDR3 bases: TGTGCCAGCAGTTATCAGGGTGACTATGGCTACACCTTC. Its protein is CASSYQGDYGYTF. Supplemented by reference TRBV2 and TRBJ1-2, the full variable domain reads EPEVTQTPSHQVTQMGQEVILRCVPISNHLYFYWYRQILGQKVEFLVSFYNNEISEKSEIFDDQFSVERPDGSNFTLKIRSTKLEDSAMYFCASSYQGDYGYTFGSGTRLTVV.

The genes are TRBV18 and TRBJ2-3; D is perhaps TRBD2 (6 bases). This CDR3 is built from 14 residues. Germline lookup yields CDR1 KGHSH and CDR2 LQKENI. Deletions cut 6 bases from V and 4 bases from J, with 14 bases between. CDR3 protein: CASSGTSEADTQYF. CDR3 bases: TGTGCCAGCTCTGGGACTTCAGAGGCAGATACGCAGTATTTT.

In its sample, this clone was seen once. The gene calls are TRBV15 and TRBJ1-3; no clear D. The germline V gene has CDR1 LNHNV and CDR2 YYDKDF (reference sequence). The CDR3 has 13 residues. V lost 0 bases and J 8 bases, leaving 8 bases between the germline ends. The DNA for the CDR3 is TGTGCCACCAGCAGAGATGTTTCGGACACCATATATTTT. It translates to CATSRDVSDTIYF.

The J gene is TRBJ1-1, the V gene TRBV6-5; D is ambiguous. Trimming stripped 6 bases from V and 0 bases from J, with 8 bases between. The CDR3 loop spans 13 amino acids. The germline V gene encodes CDR1 MNHEY and CDR2 SVGAGI. The chain's CDR3 is CASRLTLNTEAFF. The CDR3 DNA reads TGTGCCAGCAGACTAACCCTGAACACTGAAGCTTTCTTT.

The chain combines TRBV11-3 with TRBJ2-6; 7 bases are a match to TRBD2. The germline V gene encodes CDR1 SGHNT and CDR2 YENEEA. The CDR3 totals 17 residues. V was pared by 6 bases and J by 2 bases, with 10 bases of the junction left unmatched. The CDR3 loop is CASRPGREDTGANVLTF. The CDR3 DNA follows: TGTGCCAGCAGACCCGGCCGGGAGGACACTGGGGCCAACGTCCTGACTTTC.